Following are 9 T cell receptor beta chains from one sample sequenced in a study of T cells in Graves' hyperthyroidism and ophthalmopathy. TCR beta CDR3 regions were amplified from RNA. During a first-round RT-PCR of the TCR CDR3, the HTBI primer set was used. Each CDR3 protein gets one entry after TCRdb re-called the multiplex PCR reads with MiXCR. Altogether hundreds of thousands of distinct CDR3 sequences are present, about 15% being singletons, with the ten largest covering around 4%. The sample taken for sequencing was blood. The receptors stem from a woman in her 40s with Graves' ophthalmopathy.

CDR3 nucleotide sequence: TGCAGTGCTAGAGATAGGGGGGCCGCTGAAGCTTTCTTT. This gives the protein CSARDRGAAEAFF. The chain links TRBV20-1 to TRBJ1-1; D might be TRBD1 (6 bases). CDR1 and CDR2 from the germline V gene are DFQATT and SNEGSKA (reference sequence). The CDR3 covers 13 residues. V lost 0 bases and J 6 bases, leaving 11 bases between the germline ends.

This clonotype has ten or more counts. This chain links TRBV9 with TRBJ2-5; D is unclear. The CDR3 is 13 amino acids. From germline, CDR1 is SGDLS and CDR2 YYNGEE. V lost 0 bases and J 5 bases, leaving 8 bases between the germline ends. The CDR3 DNA sequence: TGTGCCAGCAGCGTAGGCCTTGAGGAGACCCAGTACTTC. This encodes CASSVGLEETQYF.

This clonotype appeared many times. The genes are TRBV2 and TRBJ1-5, with D possibly being TRBD1 (5 bases). The CDR3 is made up of 14 amino acids. V dropped 5 bases and J dropped 1 base, with 9 bases sitting between them. Germline lookup yields CDR1 SNHLY and CDR2 FYNNEI. The CDR3, as DNA: TGTGCCAGCAGTCATTACAGGAGCAATCAGCCCCAGCATTTT. This codes for CASSHYRSNQPQHF.

The chain is built from TRBV20-1 and TRBJ2-2; perhaps TRBD2 as D (6 bases). The V gene's germline CDR1 is DFQATT and CDR2 SNEGSKA (reference sequence). The CDR3 consists of 15 residues. With 3 bases removed from V and 5 bases from J, the gap between germline ends came to 16 bases. The CDR3 spells CSASRASELTGELFF. The DNA of the CDR3 is TGCAGTGCTAGTAGGGCTAGCGAGCTTACCGGGGAGCTGTTTTTT.

This clonotype was counted ten times or more. The rearrangement uses TRBV28 and TRBJ1-1; D is undetermined. The CDR3 length is 14 residues. Per germline, CDR1 MDHEN and CDR2 SYDVKM. The V end lost 1 base, the J end lost 1 base, and 7 bases lay between the germline ends. The CDR3 region has the DNA TGTGCCAGCAGTTTATCGTCGAGGAACACTGAAGCTTTCTTT. This codes for CASSLSSRNTEAFF.

In its sample, this clonotype was seen many times. As DNA, the CDR3 is TGTGCCAGCAGTTTATTAAGTCCGGGAGGATCGGCTGAGACCCAGTACTTC. This encodes CASSLLSPGGSAETQYF. The chain recombines TRBV27 with TRBJ2-5; TRBD2 matches at 7 bases. The junction had 13 bases not matched to a gene; V was cut back by 1 base and J by 5 bases. This CDR3 spans 17 amino acids. Germline-derived CDR1 and CDR2 are MNHEY and SMNVEV (reference sequence).

This clonotype was detected ten times or more. This chain connects TRBV20-1 to TRBJ1-2; D might be TRBD1 (6 bases). V was shortened by 6 bases and J by 6 bases, with 17 bases between the two germline ends. CDR1 DFQATT and CDR2 SNEGSKA come from the germline V gene (reference sequence). The CDR3 has 13 amino acids. The CDR3 sequence: CSASTGSSDGYTF. The CDR3, as DNA: TGCAGTGCCTCTACAGGGTCTTCCGATGGCTACACCTTC.

The sample holds many counts of this clonotype. This chain joins TRBV27 and TRBJ2-7; D gene unclear. Germline assignment: CDR1 MNHEY and CDR2 SMNVEV (reference sequence). CDR3 length: 14 residues. Trimming took off 0 bases at V and 4 bases at J, with 10 bases between the two ends. CDR3 sequence: CASSLSPTPYEQYF. The CDR3 nucleotides read TGTGCCAGCAGTTTATCCCCAACCCCGTACGAGCAGTACTTC.

This clonotype was seen at least ten times. This rearrangement joins TRBV27 to TRBJ2-7; 7 bases fit TRBD2. Germline V gene lookup returns CDR1 MNHEY and CDR2 SMNVEV (reference sequence). The CDR3 length is 15 residues. V dropped 6 bases and J dropped 1; count of bases not matched to a gene: 9. The CDR3 spells CASSIGRVGSYEQYF. The CDR3 region has the DNA TGTGCCAGCAGCATTGGGAGGGTAGGTTCCTACGAGCAGTACTTC.